This section outlines one T cell receptor (beta chain) sequence together with its context. Its antigen remains unknown. This entry belongs to a study of shared clonotypes between healthy human individuals. Germline CDR1 and CDR2: LGHNT and FRNRAP. The CDR3 length is 14 residues. Trimming left V 7 bases short and J 0 bases short, with 12 bases between. Assay: immunoSEQ multiplex PCR; the TCRdb copy retains only in-frame clones and omits some. The profile shows some 1.5 million clones, approximately 98% of them singletons. Overall study findings and caveats: The low donor count limited represented genetic and exposure-history diversity.

The source material was naive CD4+ T cells sorted from blood. The subset here: CD45RA+ positively selected. This receptor was identified in a man younger than 40 in good health. The chain has TRBV12-5 and TRBJ2-5; unclear D gene. CDR3 sequence: CASAQGTYQETQYF. The DNA for the CDR3 is TGTGCTAGTGCTCAAGGCACGTACCAAGAGACCCAGTACTTC. Variable domain in full (rest from reference TRBV12-5 and TRBJ2-5): DARVTQTPRHKVTEMGQEVTMRCQPILGHNTVFWYRQTMMQGLELLAYFRNRAPLDDSGMPKDRFSAEMPDATLATLKIQPSEPRDSAVYFCASAQGTYQETQYFGPGTRLLVL.